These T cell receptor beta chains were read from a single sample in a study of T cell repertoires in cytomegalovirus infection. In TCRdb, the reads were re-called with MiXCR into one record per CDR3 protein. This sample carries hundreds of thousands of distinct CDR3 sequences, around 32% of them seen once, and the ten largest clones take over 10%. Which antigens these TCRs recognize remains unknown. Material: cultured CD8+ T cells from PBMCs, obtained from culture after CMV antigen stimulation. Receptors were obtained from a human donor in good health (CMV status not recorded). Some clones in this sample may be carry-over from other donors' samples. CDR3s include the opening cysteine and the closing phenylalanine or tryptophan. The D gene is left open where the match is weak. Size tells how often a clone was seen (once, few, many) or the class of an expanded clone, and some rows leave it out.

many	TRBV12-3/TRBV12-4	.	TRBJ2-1	CASSLSGPRSYNEQFF	TGTGCCAGCAGCCTATCCGGACCACGCTCCTACAATGAGCAGTTCTTC
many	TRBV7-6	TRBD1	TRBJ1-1	CASSPSMDRGHTEAFF	TGTGCCAGCAGCCCGTCGATGGACAGGGGGCATACTGAAGCTTTCTTT
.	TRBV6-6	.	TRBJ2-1	CANSYRDGTYNEQFF	TGTGCCAACAGTTACCGGGACGGGACCTACAATGAGCAGTTCTTC
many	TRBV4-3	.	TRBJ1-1	CASSQDWGNTEAFF	TGCGCCAGCAGCCAAGATTGGGGGAACACTGAAGCTTTCTTT
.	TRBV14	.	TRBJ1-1	CASSHLQDGVTEAFF	TGTGCCAGCAGCCATCTACAGGATGGTGTCACTGAAGCTTTCTTT
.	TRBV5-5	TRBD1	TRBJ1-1	CTSSAEQGWNTEAFF	TGTACCAGCAGCGCAGAACAGGGGTGGAACACTGAAGCTTTCTTT
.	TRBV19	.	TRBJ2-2	CASMRLGTGWGTGELFF	TGTGCCAGTATGCGTTTGGGGACGGGCTGGGGCACCGGGGAGCTGTTTTTT
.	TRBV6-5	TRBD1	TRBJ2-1	CASSYSHIGGFDEQFF	TGTGCCAGCAGTTACTCACATATAGGGGGCTTTGATGAGCAGTTCTTC
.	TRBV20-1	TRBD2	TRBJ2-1	CSVPGLAVNEQFF	TGCAGTGTACCGGGACTAGCGGTTAATGAGCAGTTCTTC
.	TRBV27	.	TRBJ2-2	CASATGYTGELFF	TGTGCCAGCGCGACAGGCTACACCGGGGAGCTGTTTTTT
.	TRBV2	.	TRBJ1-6	CASSERGAGNSPLHF	TGTGCCAGCAGTGAAAGAGGGGCAGGGAATTCACCCCTCCACTTT
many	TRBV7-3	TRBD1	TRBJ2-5	CASSLTRGRYTPTGKETQYF	TGTGCCAGCAGCTTAACGAGGGGGCGATACACACCGACCGGAAAAGAGACCCAGTACTTC
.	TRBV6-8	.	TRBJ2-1	CASTQGRFNEQFF	TGTGCCAGCACCCAAGGAAGGTTCAATGAGCAGTTCTTC
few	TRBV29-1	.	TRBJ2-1	CSVVIVNEQFF	TGCAGCGTTGTAATAGTCAATGAGCAGTTCTTC
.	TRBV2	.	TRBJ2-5	CASSELGAQETQYF	TGTGCCAGCAGTGAGTTGGGGGCCCAAGAGACCCAGTACTTC
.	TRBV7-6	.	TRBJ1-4	CASSPHSTADEKLFF	TGTGCCAGCAGCCCACACAGCACGGCGGATGAAAAACTGTTTTTT
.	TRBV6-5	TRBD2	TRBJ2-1	CASSNHLGEAGGLENEQFF	TGTGCCAGCAGTAATCACCTAGGGGAGGCGGGGGGGCTGGAAAATGAGCAGTTCTTC
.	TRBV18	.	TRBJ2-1	CASSPGVILRDEQFF	TGTGCCAGCTCACCGGGAGTTATCTTACGGGATGAGCAGTTCTTC
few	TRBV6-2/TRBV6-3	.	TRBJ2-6	CASSSSVGGWYSGANVLTF	TGTGCCAGCAGTTCTTCTGTCGGGGGTTGGTACTCTGGGGCCAACGTCCTGACTTTC
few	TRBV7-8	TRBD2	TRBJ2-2	CASSPWTSGGVGELFF	TGTGCCAGCAGCCCCTGGACTAGCGGGGGGGTCGGGGAGCTGTTTTTT
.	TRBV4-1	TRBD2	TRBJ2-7	CASSQDPAGMPYEQYF	TGCGCCAGCAGCCAAGACCCAGCGGGGATGCCGTACGAGCAGTACTTC
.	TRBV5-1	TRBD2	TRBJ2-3	CASSWGLAVGTDTQYF	TGCGCCAGCAGCTGGGGACTAGCTGTGGGCACAGATACGCAGTATTTT
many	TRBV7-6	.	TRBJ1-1	CASSPKSLNTEAFF	TGTGCCAGCAGCCCCAAGAGTCTGAACACTGAAGCTTTCTTT
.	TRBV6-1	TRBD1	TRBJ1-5	CASTLAGGGSNQPQHF	TGTGCCAGCACCCTCGCAGGGGGCGGGAGCAATCAGCCCCAGCATTTT
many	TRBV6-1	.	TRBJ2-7	CASSLLDRRGYEQYF	TGTGCCAGCAGTCTCCTGGACAGGCGGGGCTACGAGCAGTACTTC
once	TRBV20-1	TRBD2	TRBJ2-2	CSARHSGATNTGELFF	TGCAGTGCTAGACATAGCGGGGCAACGAACACCGGGGAGCTGTTTTTT
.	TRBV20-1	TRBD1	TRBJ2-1	CSARDDREPNNKQFF	TGCAGTGCTAGGGATGACAGGGAGCCTAACAATAAGCAGTTCTTC
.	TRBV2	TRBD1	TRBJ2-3	CASPLAGTENTDTQYF	TGTGCCAGCCCTCTGGCCGGGACAGAAAACACAGATACGCAGTATTTT
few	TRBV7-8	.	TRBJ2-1	CASSLSPGAREQFF	TGTGCCAGCAGCTTATCCCCAGGGGCAAGGGAGCAGTTCTTC
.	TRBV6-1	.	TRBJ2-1	CAIAGANEQFF	TGTGCCATTGCGGGGGCCAATGAGCAGTTCTTC
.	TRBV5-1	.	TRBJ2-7	CASSSKGEQYF	TGCGCCAGCAGTTCGAAGGGGGAGCAGTACTTC
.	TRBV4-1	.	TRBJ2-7	CTSSQEGPSPYEQYF	TGCACCAGCAGCCAAGAGGGTCCATCACCCTACGAGCAGTACTTC
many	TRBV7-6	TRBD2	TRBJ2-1	CASSLGRADEQFF	TGTGCCAGCAGCCTCGGGAGGGCCGATGAGCAGTTCTTC
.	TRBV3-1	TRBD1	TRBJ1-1	CASSQGQGWNTEAFF	TGTGCCAGCAGCCAAGGACAGGGGTGGAACACTGAAGCTTTCTTT
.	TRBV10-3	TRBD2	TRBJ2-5	CAIMTSGAGETQYF	TGTGCCATTATGACTAGCGGTGCCGGAGAGACCCAGTACTTC
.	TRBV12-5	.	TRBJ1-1	CASGLSPDLGDTEAFF	TGTGCTAGTGGTTTGTCACCCGATCTCGGGGACACTGAAGCTTTCTTT
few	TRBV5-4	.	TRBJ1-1	CASSLNRASEAFF	TGTGCCAGCAGCTTAAACAGGGCGAGTGAAGCTTTCTTT
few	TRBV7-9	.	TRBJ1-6	CASSLEYSSINSPLHF	TGTGCCAGCAGCTTAGAGTACAGCAGCATCAATTCACCCCTCCACTTT
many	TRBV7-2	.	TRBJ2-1	CASSLGFSIVYEQFF	TGTGCCAGCAGCTTAGGGTTTAGCATTGTCTATGAGCAGTTCTTC
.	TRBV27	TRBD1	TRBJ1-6	CASSFGQANSPLHF	TGTGCCAGCAGTTTTGGACAGGCGAATTCACCCCTCCACTTT
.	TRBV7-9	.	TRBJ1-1	CAGSFGLNEAFF	TGTGCCGGCAGCTTTGGACTGAATGAAGCTTTCTTT